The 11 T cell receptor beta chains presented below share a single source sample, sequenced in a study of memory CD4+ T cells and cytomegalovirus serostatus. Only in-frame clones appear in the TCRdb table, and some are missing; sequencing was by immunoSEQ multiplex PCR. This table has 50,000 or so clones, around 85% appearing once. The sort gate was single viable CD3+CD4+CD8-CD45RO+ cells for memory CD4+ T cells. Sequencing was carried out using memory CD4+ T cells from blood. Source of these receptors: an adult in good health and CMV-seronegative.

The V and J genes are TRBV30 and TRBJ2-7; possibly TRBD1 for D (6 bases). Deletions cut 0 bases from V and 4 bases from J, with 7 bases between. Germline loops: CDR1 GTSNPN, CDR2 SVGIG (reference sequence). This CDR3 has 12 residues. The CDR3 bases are TGTGCCTGGAGTGTCGGACAGTACGAGCAGTACTTC. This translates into CAWSVGQYEQYF.

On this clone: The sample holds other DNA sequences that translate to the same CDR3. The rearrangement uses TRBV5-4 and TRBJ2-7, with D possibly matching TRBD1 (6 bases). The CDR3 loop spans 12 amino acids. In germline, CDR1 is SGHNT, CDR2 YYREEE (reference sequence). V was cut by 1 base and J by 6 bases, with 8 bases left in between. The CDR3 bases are TGTGCCAGCAGCTTGTCAGGGGTCGAGCAGTACTTC. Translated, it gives CASSLSGVEQYF.

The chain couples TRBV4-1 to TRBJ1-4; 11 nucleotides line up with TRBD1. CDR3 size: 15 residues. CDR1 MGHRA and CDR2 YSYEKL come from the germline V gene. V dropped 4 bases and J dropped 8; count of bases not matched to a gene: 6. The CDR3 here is CASSLIRTGGEKLFF. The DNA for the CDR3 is TGCGCCAGCAGCCTGATCAGGACAGGGGGCGAAAAACTGTTTTTT.

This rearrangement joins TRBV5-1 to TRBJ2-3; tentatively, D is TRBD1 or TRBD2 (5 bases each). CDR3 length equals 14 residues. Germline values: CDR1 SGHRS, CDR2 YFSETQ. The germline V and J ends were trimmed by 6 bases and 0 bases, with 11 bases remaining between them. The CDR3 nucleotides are TGCGCCAGCACCGGGGCGCTTAGCACAGATACGCAGTATTTT. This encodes CASTGALSTDTQYF. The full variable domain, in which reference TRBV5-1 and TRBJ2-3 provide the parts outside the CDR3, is KAGVTQTPRYLIKTRGQQVTLSCSPISGHRSVSWYQQTPGQGLQFLFEYFSETQRNKGNFPGRFSGRQFSNSRSEMNVSTLELGDSALYLCASTGALSTDTQYFGPGTRLTVL.

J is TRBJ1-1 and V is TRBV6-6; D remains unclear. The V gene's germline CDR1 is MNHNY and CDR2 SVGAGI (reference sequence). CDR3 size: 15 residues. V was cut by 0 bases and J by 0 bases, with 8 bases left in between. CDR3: CASSYSAQVNTEAFF. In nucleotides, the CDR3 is TGTGCCAGCAGTTACTCTGCCCAGGTGAACACTGAAGCTTTCTTT.

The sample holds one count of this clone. The CDR3 DNA reads as TGCGCCAGCAGCCACGTTACAGGGTTGGATCAGCCCCAGCATTTT. Translated, it gives CASSHVTGLDQPQHF. The chain employs TRBV4-1 and TRBJ1-5; a possible D gene is TRBD1 (6 bases). The CDR3 runs to 15 residues. V lost 3 bases and J lost 5, with 14 bases in between. Germline V lookup: CDR1 MGHRA, CDR2 YSYEKL.

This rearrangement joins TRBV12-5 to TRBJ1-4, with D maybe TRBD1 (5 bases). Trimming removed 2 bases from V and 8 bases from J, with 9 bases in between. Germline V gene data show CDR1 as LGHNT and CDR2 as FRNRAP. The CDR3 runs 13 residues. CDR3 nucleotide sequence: TGTGCTAGTGGTTTGCGGCGGGGCGAAAAACTGTTTTTT. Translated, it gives CASGLRRGEKLFF.

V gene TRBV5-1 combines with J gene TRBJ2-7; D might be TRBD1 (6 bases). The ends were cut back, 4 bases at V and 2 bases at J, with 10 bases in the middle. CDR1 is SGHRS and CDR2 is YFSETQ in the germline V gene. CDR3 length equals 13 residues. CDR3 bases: TGCGCCAGCAGCGCGAGGACAGCCTACGAGCAGTACTTC. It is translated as CASSARTAYEQYF.

The CDR3 bases are TGTGCCAGCTCTCGACAGGCGAACTACGAGCAGTACTTC. The encoded protein is CASSRQANYEQYF. The V and J genes are TRBV18 and TRBJ2-7; TRBD1 is a possible D gene (6 bases). The germline V and J ends were trimmed by 6 bases and 3 bases, with 12 bases remaining between them. Per germline, CDR1 KGHSH and CDR2 LQKENI. The CDR3 sequence is 13 residues long.

This chain's CDR3 is CASGFTGGRGNEQFF. The CDR3 nucleotides read TGTGCTAGTGGTTTCACGGGGGGGCGAGGCAATGAGCAGTTCTTC. This sequence joins TRBV12-5 and TRBJ2-1; 8 bases map to TRBD2. The CDR3 loop spans 15 amino acids. Germline lookup yields CDR1 LGHNT and CDR2 FRNRAP. V was clipped by 3 bases and J by 6 bases; unmatched bases: 7.

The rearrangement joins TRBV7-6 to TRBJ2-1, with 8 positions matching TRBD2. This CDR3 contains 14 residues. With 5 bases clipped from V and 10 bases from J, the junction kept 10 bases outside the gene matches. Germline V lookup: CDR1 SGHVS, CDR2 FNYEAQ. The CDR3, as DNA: TGTGCCAGCAGCCCAGGACTAGCCGGGAGGGAGCAGTTCTTC. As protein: CASSPGLAGREQFF. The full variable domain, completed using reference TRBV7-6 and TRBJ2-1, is GAGVSQSPRYKVTKRGQDVALRCDPISGHVSLYWYRQALGQGPEFLTYFNYEAQQDKSGLPNDRFSAERPEGSISTLTIQRTEQRDSAMYRCASSPGLAGREQFFGPGTRLTVL.